These T cell receptor beta chains were read from a single sample in a study of CD8 T cells in ankylosing spondylitis. Each CDR3 protein gets one entry after TCRdb re-called the 5' RACE reads with MiXCR. This table holds about 150,000 distinct CDR3 sequences, 25% to 35% found once. Sequenced material: synovial fluid, either unsorted or a sorted T cell fraction (not recorded which). The receptors were sampled from a male donor with ankylosing spondylitis. Both conserved end residues are part of each CDR3.

J	V	CDR3
TRBJ2-3	TRBV6-1	CASSEGVGGRSDTQYF
TRBJ2-1	TRBV6-5	CASSYQGTSGPYNEQFF
TRBJ1-2	TRBV4-1	CASSQVMSGQSYGYTF
TRBJ2-7	TRBV28	CASTTQVKGYEQYF
TRBJ1-5	TRBV29-1	CSAYMGPGQPQHF
TRBJ1-2	TRBV12-3/TRBV12-4	CASSHPRKNYGYTF
TRBJ1-1	TRBV20-1	CSASEQLEAFF
TRBJ1-1	TRBV10-2	CASKVGGTDPEAFF
TRBJ1-2	TRBV6-6	CASRGGVYGYTF
TRBJ2-5	TRBV3-1	CASSPHGPGETQYF
TRBJ1-1	TRBV25-1	CASGDRRRAFF
TRBJ2-7	TRBV10-3	CAISETSGSYEQYF
TRBJ1-1	TRBV11-2	CASSFTGTGAFF
TRBJ1-4	TRBV4-2	CASSQDPAADEKLFF
TRBJ2-1	TRBV20-1	CSARATRGLRYNEQFF
TRBJ2-7	TRBV7-2	CASSLGLAGGEQYF
TRBJ1-1	TRBV27	CASSLFAQGTTEAFF
TRBJ2-3	TRBV9	CASSALAGNTDTQYF
TRBJ1-5	TRBV7-9	CASSSDGDQPQHF
TRBJ2-3	TRBV4-1	CASSQDELAGADTQYF
TRBJ2-1	TRBV19	CASSRRGSYNEQFF